The 29 T cell receptor beta chains given below trace back to one sample, sequenced in a study of response to subunit inactivated influenza vaccine (dated by TCRdb to between 2018 and 2020). Library creation used RT-PCR. The instrument given in TCRdb is Illumina HiSeq 2500. TCRdb cleaned the public reads at Q25 with fastp, built clones with MiXCR and kept in-frame beta chains. Each record represents a unique CDR3 protein, reported with the most common genes and DNA among its rows. The sample has more than 700,000 distinct CDR3 sequences on record, around 20% of them singletons. Together, the top ten hold about 9.4% of the sample. The source was PBMCs from blood, collected more than 4 days after vaccination. These receptors were taken from a man in his forties or fifties who received an inactivated influenza vaccine. Donor details come from another sample of the same person, matched by shared clones.

There are many counts of this clonotype. This chain uses TRBV12-3 or TRBV12-4 with TRBJ1-1; possibly TRBD1 for D (5 bases). V was cut by 6 bases and J by 0 bases, with 11 bases left in between. The CDR3 totals 14 residues. This CDR3 is CASSFGGLNTEAFF. The CDR3 nucleotides are TGTGCCAGCAGCTTTGGGGGTCTGAACACTGAAGCTTTCTTT.

The chain has TRBV5-1 and TRBJ1-3; D not certain. CDR1 is SGHRS and CDR2 is YFSETQ in the germline V gene. CDR3 length: 16 amino acids. V was trimmed by 2 bases and J by 2 bases, leaving 14 bases between them. CDR3 loop: CASSLTAPSPGNTIYF. The CDR3 nucleotides read TGCGCCAGCAGCTTAACCGCACCCTCCCCTGGAAACACCATATATTTT.

This clonotype has just a few counts. The V gene is TRBV7-8, the J gene TRBJ2-3; weak D call: TRBD2 (5 bases). Trimming shortened V by 3 bases and J by 3 bases, and 7 bases separated the two germline ends. The CDR3 covers 13 residues. CDR1 and CDR2 from the germline V gene are SGHVS and FQNEAQ. CDR3 coding DNA: TGTGCCAGCAGCTTCGGGGTTACAGATACGCAGTATTTT. As protein: CASSFGVTDTQYF. Full variable domain (remainder filled in from reference TRBV7-8 and TRBJ2-3): GAGVSQSPRYKVAKRGQDVALRCDPISGHVSLFWYQQALGQGPEFLTYFQNEAQLDKSGLPSDRFFAERPEGSVSTLKIQRTQQEDSAVYLCASSFGVTDTQYFGPGTRLTVL.

This sequence joins TRBV12-3 or TRBV12-4 and TRBJ1-1; a weak D match, TRBD1 (6 bases). V lost 3 bases, J lost 8 bases, and 10 bases lay in between. This CDR3 is built from 12 residues. The CDR3 is CASSFIGQEAFF. CDR3 DNA sequence: TGTGCCAGCAGTTTCATCGGACAGGAAGCTTTCTTT.

This clonotype was counted between two and nine times. This sequence joins TRBV15 and TRBJ2-1, with D possibly being TRBD2 (6 bases). The V end lost 0 bases, the J end lost 3 bases, and 9 bases lay between the germline ends. Per the germline V gene, CDR1 is LNHNV and CDR2 is YYDKDF (reference sequence). The CDR3 has 15 residues. Here the CDR3 reads CATSREWEDYNEQFF. As DNA, the CDR3 is TGTGCCACCAGCAGAGAGTGGGAGGACTACAATGAGCAGTTCTTC.

The rearrangement uses TRBV12-3 or TRBV12-4 and TRBJ1-2; TRBD1 agrees at 11 bases. The CDR3 spans 14 residues. Trimming cost V 4 bases and J 7 bases; bases outside gene matches: 5. The CDR3 sequence is CASSYTDRGPGYTF. As DNA, the CDR3 is TGTGCCAGCAGTTATACGGACAGGGGGCCTGGCTACACCTTC.

The sample holds a few counts of this clonotype. J is TRBJ2-1 and V is TRBV29-1; D might be TRBD1 (6 bases). The CDR3 sequence is 13 residues long. V dropped 2 bases and J dropped 5 bases, with 10 bases sitting between them. Germline loops: CDR1 SQVTM, CDR2 ANQGSEA. DNA for the CDR3: TGCAGCGTTGAACAGGGGCTCCACAATGAGCAGTTCTTC. Translation: CSVEQGLHNEQFF.

This clonotype turned up a few times. The chain uses TRBV7-2 and TRBJ2-3; a weak D match, TRBD2 (6 bases). Trimming left V 3 bases short and J 10 bases short, with 11 bases between. There are 12 residues in the CDR3. Germline lookup yields CDR1 SGHTA and CDR2 FQGNSA. CDR3 residues: CASSFYPGAQYF. CDR3 sequence (DNA): TGTGCCAGCAGCTTCTACCCGGGGGCGCAGTATTTT.

V gene TRBV7-9 combines with J gene TRBJ2-2, with D hard to call. V shed 1 base and J shed 1 base, with 4 bases lying between them. From germline, CDR1 is SEHNR and CDR2 FQNEAQ (reference sequence). CDR3 length: 14 residues. CDR3 residues: CASSLVKNTGELFF. The CDR3 bases are TGTGCCAGCAGCTTAGTCAAGAACACCGGGGAGCTGTTTTTT.

The J gene is TRBJ1-4, the V gene TRBV20-1; TRBD1 aligns across 9 bases. There are 15 residues in the CDR3. The trim removed 2 bases at V and 7 bases at J, leaving 8 bases unmatched. CDR1 is DFQATT, CDR2 SNEGSKA, per germline (reference sequence). CDR3: CSARRGQGLPEKLFF. In nucleotides, the CDR3 is TGCAGTGCTAGACGCGGACAGGGGTTACCTGAAAAACTGTTTTTT.

This clonotype has more than one count but fewer than ten. The V gene is TRBV7-2, the J gene TRBJ1-1, with D perhaps TRBD1 (6 bases). Trimming removed 4 bases from V and 0 bases from J, with 12 bases in between. CDR3 length equals 15 residues. Germline V CDR1 and CDR2: SGHTA, FQGNSA. The CDR3 loop is CASSSAGTLNTEAFF. In nucleotides, the CDR3 is TGTGCCAGCAGCTCCGCCGGGACATTGAACACTGAAGCTTTCTTT.

Of note for this clonotype: An end of the junction does not agree with germline; a read error may underlie this. The chain is built from TRBV20-1 and TRBJ2-1, with 15 positions matching TRBD2. The CDR3 consists of 15 residues. Looked up from germline, CDR1 is DFQATT and CDR2 is SNEGSKA (reference sequence). The CDR3: CSAGLAGGSYTEQFF. The CDR3 DNA is TGCAGTGCTGGACTAGCGGGAGGGTCCTACACTGAGCAGTTCTTC.

In this sample, this clonotype turned up many times. V gene TRBV7-9 combines with J gene TRBJ1-5; D unresolved. Trimming cost V 2 bases and J 6 bases, with 8 bases left between them. CDR1 and CDR2 (germline): SEHNR, FQNEAQ (reference sequence). The length of the CDR3 is 13 residues. The CDR3 DNA reads as TGTGCCAGCAGCTTATCCGGCAGTCAGCCCCAGCATTTT. Translated, it gives CASSLSGSQPQHF.

The V gene is TRBV6-6, the J gene TRBJ2-7, with D hard to call. V was pared by 2 bases and J by 4 bases, with 9 bases between. The CDR3 runs 13 residues. Germline V gene sequence: CDR1 MNHNY, CDR2 SVGAGI (reference sequence). CDR3 in amino acids: CASSYPGGYEQYF. In nucleotides, the CDR3 is TGTGCCAGCAGTTACCCGGGTGGTTACGAGCAGTACTTC.

This clonotype was recorded a few times. This sequence joins TRBV20-1 and TRBJ2-2; D unclear. The ends were cut back, 6 bases at V and 2 bases at J, with 16 bases in the middle. The CDR3 sequence is 15 residues long. Germline V gene sequence: CDR1 DFQATT, CDR2 SNEGSKA (reference sequence). This CDR3 is CSASGSLHNTGELFF. The CDR3 coding sequence is TGCAGTGCCTCCGGGTCTTTGCATAACACCGGGGAGCTGTTTTTT.

This clonotype was counted only a few times. The chain has TRBV4-2 and TRBJ2-3; TRBD1 agrees at 7 bases. Trimming at V came to 4 bases and at J to 2 bases, leaving 3 bases not matched to a gene. The CDR3 covers 14 residues. Germline V gives CDR1 LGHNA, CDR2 YNFKEQ. CDR3 amino acids: CASSRQGVTDTQYF. The DNA for the CDR3 is TGTGCCAGCAGCCGGCAGGGGGTCACAGATACGCAGTATTTT.

The chain uses TRBV12-3 or TRBV12-4 and TRBJ2-4; 10 positions agree with TRBD1. The CDR3 runs to 16 residues. The V gene end was trimmed by 5 bases and the J gene end by 7 bases; junction bases not matched to a gene: 11. This CDR3 reads CASSTGTGVRANIQYF. The DNA of the CDR3 is TGTGCCAGCAGTACCGGGACAGGGGTTCGTGCGAACATTCAGTACTTC.

This clonotype was detected once. The CDR3 spells CAISESKGGTDEAFF. CDR3 nucleotides: TGTGCCATCAGTGAGTCGAAAGGCGGGACCGATGAAGCTTTCTTT. This chain joins TRBV10-3 and TRBJ1-1; maybe TRBD1 (5 bases). The germline CDR1 and CDR2 sequences are ENHRY and SYGVKD. V lost 0 bases and J lost 7, with 15 bases in between. There are 15 residues in the CDR3.

This clonotype has more than one count but fewer than ten. The chain is built from TRBV2 and TRBJ2-7; D is unresolved. In germline, CDR1 is SNHLY, CDR2 FYNNEI. The CDR3 contains 12 residues. The germline V and J ends were trimmed by 6 bases and 3 bases, with 9 bases remaining between them. The DNA for the CDR3 is TGTGCCAGCAGCAACGACAACTACGAGCAGTACTTC. Translating gives CASSNDNYEQYF.

The chain is built from TRBV25-1 and TRBJ2-7; 7 bases are shared with TRBD1. With V trimmed by 10 bases and J by 3 bases, 15 bases remained unmatched. Per the germline V gene, CDR1 is MGHDK and CDR2 is SYGVNS. The CDR3 contains 15 residues. CDR3 region: CATSGDSGGYYEQYF. The CDR3, as DNA: TGTGCCACCTCTGGGGACAGCGGAGGTTACTACGAGCAGTACTTC.

Turning to this clonotype: The junction departs from germline at one end; a sequencing error may be responsible. The rearrangement joins TRBV12-3 or TRBV12-4 to TRBJ2-2, with D perhaps TRBD2 (5 bases). This CDR3 is 18 amino acids long. CDR3 sequence: CAISLWLRSGPNTGELFF. The CDR3 region has the DNA TGTGCCATCAGTTTATGGCTTAGGAGCGGACCGAACACCGGGGAGCTGTTTTTT.

This clonotype has only a few counts. The gene calls are TRBV10-1 and TRBJ1-5; no clear D gene. Germline V CDR1 and CDR2: WNHNN, SYGVQD (reference sequence). The CDR3 extends over 13 amino acids. Trimming removed 3 bases at V and 7 bases at J, with 10 bases between. CDR3: CASSDVGLQPQHF. CDR3 nucleotides: TGCGCCAGCAGTGATGTGGGGTTACAGCCCCAGCATTTT.

This clonotype was detected a few times. The V gene is TRBV20-1, the J gene TRBJ1-3; no clear D. Germline CDR1 is DFQATT and CDR2 is SNEGSKA (reference sequence). V gave up 4 bases and J gave up 4 bases, with 14 bases separating them. This CDR3 is built from 14 residues. CDR3: CSAKDWAPGNTIYF. CDR3 DNA sequence: TGCAGTGCTAAGGACTGGGCCCCGGGAAACACCATATATTTT.

Here the CDR3 reads CSVETGPDTIYF. The CDR3 bases are TGCAGCGTTGAGACAGGGCCCGACACCATATATTTT. The rearrangement links TRBV29-1 to TRBJ1-3; 7 bases are shared with TRBD1. The germline gives CDR1 SQVTM, CDR2 ANQGSEA. The CDR3 is 12 residues long. J was trimmed by 8 bases and V by 3 bases; bases with no gene match: 4.

The chain employs TRBV6-1 and TRBJ1-1; a possible D gene is TRBD1 (5 bases). The CDR3 spans 13 residues. The V and J ends lost 7 bases and 1 base respectively, with 10 bases between them. CDR1 and CDR2 (germline): MNHNS, SASEGT. The CDR3 DNA reads TGTGCCAGCAACCGGGGGACGAACACTGAAGCTTTCTTT. Translation gives CASNRGTNTEAFF.

The genes are TRBV11-2 and TRBJ2-7; 7 nucleotides agree with TRBD1. The CDR3 covers 14 residues. Germline CDR1 reads SGHAT; CDR2 reads FQNNGV. With 1 base clipped from V and 7 bases from J, the junction kept 7 bases outside the gene matches. CDR3 bases: TGTGCCAGCAGCTTAGTAGGGACAGCAGGGGAGCAGTACTTC. This translates into CASSLVGTAGEQYF. Full variable domain (outside the CDR3, taken from reference TRBV11-2 and TRBJ2-7): EAGVAQSPRYKIIEKRQSVAFWCNPISGHATLYWYQQILGQGPKLLIQFQNNGVVDDSQLPKDRFSAERLKGVDSTLKIQPAKLEDSAVYLCASSLVGTAGEQYFGPGTRLTVT.

This clonotype was recorded many times. The CDR3 nucleotides are TGCAGTGCTAGAGATCCCACCAGGGGGTCTTATAATTCACCCCTCCACTTT. Its protein is CSARDPTRGSYNSPLHF. The chain uses TRBV20-1 and TRBJ1-6, with 7 bases that match TRBD1. The length of the CDR3 is 17 residues. Germline values: CDR1 DFQATT, CDR2 SNEGSKA (reference sequence). V was clipped by 0 bases and J by 4 bases; unmatched bases: 9.

The rearrangement joins TRBV4-1 to TRBJ2-7, with 9 bases that match TRBD2. CDR1 and CDR2 from the germline V gene are MGHRA and YSYEKL. J was trimmed by 3 bases and V by 4 bases; bases with no gene match: 7. This CDR3 comprises 15 residues. This chain's CDR3 is CASSPGLAGIYEQYF. In DNA, the CDR3 is TGCGCCAGCAGCCCTGGGCTAGCGGGAATCTACGAGCAGTACTTC.

The chain recombines TRBV7-2 with TRBJ2-5, with D perhaps assigned TRBD1 or TRBD2 (6 bases each). The V gene's germline CDR1 is SGHTA and CDR2 FQGNSA. The CDR3 spans 17 residues. Trimming stripped 5 bases from V and 6 bases from J, with 25 bases between. The CDR3 sequence: CASSPGGGRGASKTQYF. The CDR3 DNA reads as TGTGCCAGCAGCCCGGGTGGGGGTAGGGGGGCTTCGAAGACCCAGTACTTC.